This T cell receptor (beta chain) emerged from a study of blood T cells in healthy people across ages (dated by TCRdb to the mid-2010s). About the study as a whole: In model experiments, template switching captured roughly one uniquely barcoded TCR beta cDNA molecule for every two T cells. To track age-related changes in TCR beta repertoire diversity, the study relied on deep sequencing normalized with unique cDNA molecular identifiers. Four age groups were formed from the donors: young (average approximately 15 years), middle-aged (around 40), aged (about 62) and long-lived (roughly 88). To avoid experimental bias, donors of different ages were distributed randomly across sequencing lanes. Using the same blood draw, the study looked at two additional independent replicas of 1 million unique cDNA reads for two donors, one aged 18 to 30 and the other aged 80 or older.

Donors were approximately 42 systemically healthy Caucasian individuals from Russia aged roughly 6 to 100 years. Each donor gave ten milliliters of peripheral blood, collected into EDTA-treated Vacutainer tubes. Ficoll-Paque density-gradient centrifugation was used to isolate PBMCs, with at least 7 million obtained per sample. Total RNA was extracted from PBMCs with Trizol reagent, with at least 5 micrograms obtained per sample. For every donor, an aliquot of PBMCs went through flow cytometry to measure the percentages of naive CD45RAhigh/CD27high T cells. The germline V end is reduced by 0 bases and the J end by 0 bases; junction bases left unmatched: 5. Per the germline V gene (reference sequence), DFQATT is the CDR1 and SNEGSKA is the CDR2. The CDR3 sequence holds 16 residues, the cysteine and phenylalanine included. CDR3 DNA only is kept here, 48 bases in frame from base 1. General conclusions and limits of the study: Observed TCR beta diversity per million T cells fell roughly linearly with age, and a significant reduction was already apparent by age roughly 41. Estimates of total diversity from one million sequenced T cells were regarded as lower bounds and underestimates. Bulk unsorted PBMC profiling prevented conclusive comparison of naive and antigen-experienced compartments. Observed TCR beta diversity correlated strongly with the percentage of naive T cells measured by flow cytometry. Donor CMV infection status was unknown, potentially confounding age-related changes in expanded clonotypes. Compared with the aged group, the long-lived group had more naive CD4+ T cells, fewer expanded clones and increased TCR diversity, suggesting age selection.

This clonotype was seen ten or more times. Its specific antigen is unknown. No per-base quality is available; no much larger clone lies one base away. Libraries were prepared through 5' RACE. The sequencing machine was an Illumina HiSeq 2500. A second PCR of about 7 to 12 cycles was run with a J-beta primer mix and a sample-barcoded 5' primer. A template-switch 5' adaptor carrying 12 random nucleotides introduced a unique molecular identifier onto each TCR beta cDNA molecule. Each sample yielded at least 3 million CDR3-containing paired-end reads. All of the RNA was converted into first-strand cDNA using the Mint cDNA synthesis kit, with a TRBC-specific oligonucleotide serving as the primer. Following uracil-DNA glycosylase treatment, a first 18-cycle PCR with universal primers M1SS and BC2_uni_R was performed on all cDNA. In the original analysis: For normalization, 1 million high-quality reads, each with a distinct molecular identifier, were randomly selected from each sample. Reads sharing molecular identifiers were discarded rather than binned into consensus sequences. CDR3 identification, clonotype clustering and error correction used MiTCR with a Q25 quality threshold and the strictest error-elimination algorithm. Lower-bound total TCR beta diversity was estimated with a nonparametric unseen species model using Euler transformation. The public reads were reanalyzed by TCRdb: fastp trimming at Q25, MiXCR alignment, in-frame beta chains only. Duplicate CDR3 protein sequences are folded into a single record with the most common DNA and genes. TCRdb, not the original authors, processed these V and J calls. This sample holds fewer than 700,000 distinct CDR3 sequences; about 43% were observed only once. The top ten constitute around 32% of the sample.

This receptor was taken from an elderly man in good health. Recombination connected TRBV20-1 to TRBJ2-5; a stretch of 9 junction bases matches TRBD2. Material for sequencing was blood. The CDR3 protein: CSARDSAGGYQETQYF. The nucleotides read TGCAGTGCTAGAGATTCGGCGGGAGGGTACCAAGAGACCCAGTACTTC.